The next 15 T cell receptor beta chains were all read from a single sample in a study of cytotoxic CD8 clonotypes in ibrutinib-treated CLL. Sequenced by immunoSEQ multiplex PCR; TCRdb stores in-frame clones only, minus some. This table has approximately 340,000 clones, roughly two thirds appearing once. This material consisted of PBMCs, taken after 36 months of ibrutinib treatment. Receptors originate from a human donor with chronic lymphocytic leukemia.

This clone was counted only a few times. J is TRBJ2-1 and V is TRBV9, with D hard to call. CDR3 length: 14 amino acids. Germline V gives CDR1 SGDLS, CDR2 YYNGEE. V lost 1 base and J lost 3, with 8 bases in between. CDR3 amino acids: CASSVTPNYNEQFF. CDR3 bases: TGTGCCAGCAGCGTAACCCCCAACTACAATGAGCAGTTCTTC.

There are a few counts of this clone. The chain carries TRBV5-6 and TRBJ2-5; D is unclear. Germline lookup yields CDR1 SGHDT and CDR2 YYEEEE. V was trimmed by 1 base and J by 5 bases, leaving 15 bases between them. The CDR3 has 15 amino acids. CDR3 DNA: TGTGCCAGCAGCTTGTCGGGCGGACCTAGGGAGACCCAGTACTTC. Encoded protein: CASSLSGGPRETQYF.

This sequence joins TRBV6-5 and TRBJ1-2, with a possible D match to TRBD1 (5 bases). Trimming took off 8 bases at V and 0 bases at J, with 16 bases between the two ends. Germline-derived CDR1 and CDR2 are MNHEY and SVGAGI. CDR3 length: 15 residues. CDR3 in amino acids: CASGRQGEPNYGYTF. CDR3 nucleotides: TGTGCCAGCGGTCGGCAGGGCGAGCCTAACTATGGCTACACCTTC.

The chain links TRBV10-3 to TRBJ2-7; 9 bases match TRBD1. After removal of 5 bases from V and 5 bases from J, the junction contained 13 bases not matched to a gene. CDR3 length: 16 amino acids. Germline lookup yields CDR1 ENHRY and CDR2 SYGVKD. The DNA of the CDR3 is TGTGCCATCAGTAAAAATTTGGGACAGGGCATTGACGAGCAGTACTTC. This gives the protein CAISKNLGQGIDEQYF.

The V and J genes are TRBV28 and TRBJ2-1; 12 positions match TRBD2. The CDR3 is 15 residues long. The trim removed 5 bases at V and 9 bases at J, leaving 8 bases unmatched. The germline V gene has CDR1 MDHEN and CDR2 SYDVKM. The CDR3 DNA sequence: TGTGCCAGCAGTGCCCAACTAGCGGGAGGCAGTGAGCAGTTCTTC. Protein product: CASSAQLAGGSEQFF.

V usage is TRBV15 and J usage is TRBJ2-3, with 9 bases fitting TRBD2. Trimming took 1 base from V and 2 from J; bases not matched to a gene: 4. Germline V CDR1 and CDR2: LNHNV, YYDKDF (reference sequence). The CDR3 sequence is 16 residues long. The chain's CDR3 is CATSRVLAGITDTQYF. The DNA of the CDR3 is TGTGCCACCAGCAGAGTACTAGCGGGTATCACAGATACGCAGTATTTT.

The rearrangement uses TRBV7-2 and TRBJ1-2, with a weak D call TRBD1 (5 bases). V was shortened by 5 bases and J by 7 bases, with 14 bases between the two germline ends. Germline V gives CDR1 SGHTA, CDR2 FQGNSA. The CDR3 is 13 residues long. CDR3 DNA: TGTGCCAGCAGCCAACCTACGGGGGGTGGCTACACCTTC. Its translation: CASSQPTGGGYTF.

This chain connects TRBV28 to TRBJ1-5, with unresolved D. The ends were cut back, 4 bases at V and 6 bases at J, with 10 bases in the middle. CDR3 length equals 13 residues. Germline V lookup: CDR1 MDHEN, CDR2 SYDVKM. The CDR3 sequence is CASSWVGLQPQHF. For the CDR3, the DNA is TGTGCCAGCAGTTGGGTTGGGCTTCAGCCCCAGCATTTT.

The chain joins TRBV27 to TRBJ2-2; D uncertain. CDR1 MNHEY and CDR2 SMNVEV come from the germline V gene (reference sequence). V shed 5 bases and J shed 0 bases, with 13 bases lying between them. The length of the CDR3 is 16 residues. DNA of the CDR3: TGTGCCAGCAGTCATTATGGCACTCCGAACACCGGGGAGCTGTTTTTT. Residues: CASSHYGTPNTGELFF.

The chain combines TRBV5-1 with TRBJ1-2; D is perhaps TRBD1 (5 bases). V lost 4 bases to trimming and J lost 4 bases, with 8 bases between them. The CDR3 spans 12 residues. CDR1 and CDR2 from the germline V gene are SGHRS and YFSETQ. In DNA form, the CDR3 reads TGCGCCAGCAGCCCAGGGAGCTATGGCTACACCTTC. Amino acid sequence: CASSPGSYGYTF.

The CDR3 loop is CASSLEVVGEQYF. The CDR3 DNA is TGTGCCAGCAGCTTAGAGGTTGTTGGCGAGCAGTACTTC. V usage is TRBV7-8 and J usage is TRBJ2-7; unclear D gene. The germline CDR1 and CDR2 sequences are SGHVS and FQNEAQ. Deletions cut 1 base from V and 6 bases from J, with 10 bases between. The CDR3 is made up of 13 amino acids. The full variable domain, completed using reference TRBV7-8 and TRBJ2-7, is GAGVSQSPRYKVAKRGQDVALRCDPISGHVSLFWYQQALGQGPEFLTYFQNEAQLDKSGLPSDRFFAERPEGSVSTLKIQRTQQEDSAVYLCASSLEVVGEQYFGPGTRLTVT.

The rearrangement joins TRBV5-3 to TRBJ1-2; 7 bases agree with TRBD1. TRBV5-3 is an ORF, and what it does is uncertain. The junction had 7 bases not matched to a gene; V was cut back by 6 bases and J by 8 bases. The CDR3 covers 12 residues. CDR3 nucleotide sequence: TGTGCCAGAACCACAGGGGTTCGCGGCTACACCTTC. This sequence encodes CARTTGVRGYTF.

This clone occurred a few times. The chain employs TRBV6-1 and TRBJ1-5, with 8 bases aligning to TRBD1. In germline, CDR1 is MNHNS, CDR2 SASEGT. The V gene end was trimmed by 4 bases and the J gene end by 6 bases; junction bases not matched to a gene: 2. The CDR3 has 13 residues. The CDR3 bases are TGTGCCAGCAGTGGCGACAGGGGTCAGCCCCAGCATTTT. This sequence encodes CASSGDRGQPQHF.

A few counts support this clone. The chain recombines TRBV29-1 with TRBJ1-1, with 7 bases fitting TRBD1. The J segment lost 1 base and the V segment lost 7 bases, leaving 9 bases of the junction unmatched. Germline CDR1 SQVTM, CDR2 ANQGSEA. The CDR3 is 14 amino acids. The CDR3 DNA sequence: TGCAGCGCCGATGCGACAGGGAGGAACACTGAAGCTTTCTTT. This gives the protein CSADATGRNTEAFF. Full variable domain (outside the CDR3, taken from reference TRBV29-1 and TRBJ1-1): SAVISQKPSRDICQRGTSLTIQCQVDSQVTMMFWYRQQPGQSLTLIATANQGSEATYESGFVIDKFPISRPNLTFSTLTVSNMSPEDSSIYLCSADATGRNTEAFFGQGTRLTVV.

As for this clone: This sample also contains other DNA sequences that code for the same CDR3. Here the CDR3 DNA reads TGTGCCAGCAGCAGTCCCACAGATACGCAGTATTTT. Translating it yields CASSSPTDTQYF. The rearrangement joins TRBV28 to TRBJ2-3, with no clear D. CDR3 length: 12 amino acids. Trimming pared 6 bases from V and 2 bases from J, leaving 6 bases between. In germline, CDR1 is MDHEN, CDR2 SYDVKM.